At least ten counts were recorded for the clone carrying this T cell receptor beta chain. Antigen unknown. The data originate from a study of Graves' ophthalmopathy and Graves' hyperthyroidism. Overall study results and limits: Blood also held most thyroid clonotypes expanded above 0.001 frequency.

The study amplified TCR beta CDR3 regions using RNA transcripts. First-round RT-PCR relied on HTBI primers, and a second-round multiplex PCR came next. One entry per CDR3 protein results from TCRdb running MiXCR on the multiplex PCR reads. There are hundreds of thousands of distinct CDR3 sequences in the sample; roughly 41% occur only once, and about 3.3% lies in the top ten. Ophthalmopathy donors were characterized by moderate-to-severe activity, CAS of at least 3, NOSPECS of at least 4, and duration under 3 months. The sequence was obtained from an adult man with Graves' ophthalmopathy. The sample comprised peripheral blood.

This chain's CDR3 is CASSDGTAAYEQYF. The CDR3 DNA follows: TGTGCCAGCAGCGACGGGACGGCGGCCTACGAGCAGTACTTC. The rearrangement joins TRBV2 to TRBJ2-7; D might be TRBD1 or TRBD2, each matching 5 bases. The germline V gene encodes CDR1 SNHLY and CDR2 FYNNEI. Trimming pared 6 bases from V and 2 bases from J, leaving 14 bases between. CDR3 length: 14 amino acids.